These T cell receptor beta chains were read from a single sample in a study of cytomegalovirus exposure and HLA in healthy donors. The table came from immunoSEQ multiplex PCR; TCRdb's copy has only in-frame clones and leaves some out. The sample has about 180,000 clones, around 80% seen once; the top ten hold about 0.72%. Material for sequencing was PBMCs. Receptor source: a woman aged 40 to 50 in good health and CMV-seronegative. Both conserved end residues are part of each CDR3. The order of the fields is CDR3 DNA, CDR3 protein, clone size, D gene, J gene, V gene. A D gene is named only where the DNA matches it firmly. Clone size is not always given. Where it is, it says once, few, many or a class for expanded clones.

TGTGCCAGCAGCCCCCTTACAGTTAACTATGGCTACACCTTC | CASSPLTVNYGYTF | - | - | TRBJ1-2 | TRBV14
TGTGCCAGCAGTGTGGGGGGGTCTAGCAATCAGCCCCAGCATTTT | CASSVGGSSNQPQHF | - | - | TRBJ1-5 | TRBV6-1
TGTGCCACCAGCAGAGATCGGGGTTACACCGGGGAGCTGTTTTTT | CATSRDRGYTGELFF | - | - | TRBJ2-2 | TRBV15
TGTGCCTGGCAGGTTGGAAATAACTATGGCTACACCTTC | CAWQVGNNYGYTF | - | - | TRBJ1-2 | TRBV30
TGTGCCAGCAGCTTAATGGGGGGTGAGCAGTTCTTC | CASSLMGGEQFF | - | - | TRBJ2-1 | TRBV7-9
TGTGCCAGCACCGACCTAGGGACTGAGTATGAAAAACTGTTTTTT | CASTDLGTEYEKLFF | - | - | TRBJ1-4 | TRBV6-1
TGCGCCAGCAGCCAAAGCCCACAAACTAGCGACTACCAAGAGACCCAGTACTTC | CASSQSPQTSDYQETQYF | - | TRBD2 | TRBJ2-5 | TRBV4-1
TGTGCCTGGAGTGTATGGGAGTCGGGGATCGGCGCTAGCAATCAGCCCCAGCATTTT | CAWSVWESGIGASNQPQHF | - | - | TRBJ1-5 | TRBV30
TGCAGCGTTGAAATCCAGCGCTCCCGGGGAGAGACCCAGTACTTC | CSVEIQRSRGETQYF | - | - | TRBJ2-5 | TRBV29-1
TGCGCCAGCAGCTTGACTGTAATTTTCCCAGATACGCAGTATTTT | CASSLTVIFPDTQYF | - | - | TRBJ2-3 | TRBV5-1
TGTGCCAGCAGTTTATCGGGGCGCGCCACCGGGGAGCTGTTTTTT | CASSLSGRATGELFF | - | - | TRBJ2-2 | TRBV27
TGTGCCACCAGCAGAGATATGACTAGCGGTACCTACGAGCAGTACTTC | CATSRDMTSGTYEQYF | - | TRBD2 | TRBJ2-7 | TRBV15
TGTGCCAGCAGTCAGGACAGTGGCAGCTCCTACGAGCAGTACTTC | CASSQDSGSSYEQYF | - | - | TRBJ2-7 | TRBV27
TGTGCCACCGGAGATAGCAATCAGCCCCAGCATTTT | CATGDSNQPQHF | - | - | TRBJ1-5 | TRBV2
TGTGCCAGCAGCTTAAGTGGGGGCCGAGAGACCCAGTACTTC | CASSLSGGRETQYF | - | - | TRBJ2-5 | TRBV7-3
TGTGCCAGCAGTCTCGGACAGCCAAATGGCTACACCTTC | CASSLGQPNGYTF | - | - | TRBJ1-2 | TRBV28
TGTGCCAGCAGTTTCAGAGGGGGCGGTCAGCCCCAGCATTTT | CASSFRGGGQPQHF | - | TRBD1 | TRBJ1-5 | TRBV28
TGTGCCAGCAGCCACGGGACTAGCGGGGGGGAATACTTC | CASSHGTSGGEYF | once | TRBD2 | TRBJ2-7 | TRBV7-9
TGTGCCAGCAGTCGATTGACAGGACTTGAAGCTTTCTTT | CASSRLTGLEAFF | - | - | TRBJ1-1 | TRBV6-6
TGTGCCAGCAGCTTAGCAGGGGTCGGGGAGCAGTTCTTC | CASSLAGVGEQFF | - | - | TRBJ2-1 | TRBV11-2
TGTGCCAGCAGCTCGGTCGGACTAGCGAGCTACAATGAGCAGTTCTTC | CASSSVGLASYNEQFF | - | TRBD2 | TRBJ2-1 | TRBV5-5
TGTGCCAGCAGCTTTCGGGGAGAGGGGACCCAGTACTTC | CASSFRGEGTQYF | - | - | TRBJ2-5 | TRBV5-4
TGTGCCAGCAGTGAGGGGGGAGCCATTAACAATGAGCAGTTCTTC | CASSEGGAINNEQFF | - | - | TRBJ2-1 | TRBV2
TGTGCCAGCAGCCACATCTTAGCGGGAGGGAGCTCCTACGAGCAGTACTTC | CASSHILAGGSSYEQYF | few | TRBD2 | TRBJ2-7 | TRBV7-6
TGTGCCAGCAGCTTTAACAGGGGGCTCGGGATGAACACTGAAGCTTTCTTT | CASSFNRGLGMNTEAFF | - | TRBD1 | TRBJ1-1 | TRBV7-9
TGCGCCAGCAGCCAAGACAACTCGGGGGGCTATGGCTACACCTTC | CASSQDNSGGYGYTF | - | - | TRBJ1-2 | TRBV4-3
TGTGCCAGCAGCCGCGGACAGGGGACCTACGAGCAGTACTTC | CASSRGQGTYEQYF | - | TRBD1 | TRBJ2-7 | TRBV14
TGTGCCAGCAGCCCTGCCCCCCAGGGGACTAGCGCCTACAATGAGCAGTTCTTC | CASSPAPQGTSAYNEQFF | - | TRBD2 | TRBJ2-1 | TRBV7-9
TGTGCCAGCAGCTTCACCGGGGCAGATACGCAGTATTTT | CASSFTGADTQYF | - | - | TRBJ2-3 | TRBV7-6
TGTGCCAGCGGCCGGGACAGGGAGAATGGCTACACCTTC | CASGRDRENGYTF | few | TRBD1 | TRBJ1-2 | TRBV2
TGCGCCAGCAGCTTGGACAGGCCCCGGAGCGAGCAGTACTTC | CASSLDRPRSEQYF | - | - | TRBJ2-7 | TRBV5-1
TGTGCCAGCAGTTTAGTTTCTAGTCTCCAAGCTTTCTTT | CASSLVSSLQAFF | - | - | TRBJ1-1 | TRBV28
TGTGCCAGCAGTTTATACGGACAGGGGGCTAGCGCTAATGAAAAACTGTTTTTT | CASSLYGQGASANEKLFF | - | TRBD1 | TRBJ1-4 | TRBV27
TGTGCCAGCAGTGCCTCTGGACAGGGGCCTAGCGAGCAGTACTTC | CASSASGQGPSEQYF | - | TRBD1 | TRBJ2-7 | TRBV6-5
TGTGCCAGCAGCCCAGAGATGGGGACAGGGGGCCACGAGCAGTACTTC | CASSPEMGTGGHEQYF | - | TRBD1 | TRBJ2-7 | TRBV11-3
TGTGCCAGCAGCGAAATAGCGGGAGGGCCTAGAGAGCAGTACTTC | CASSEIAGGPREQYF | - | TRBD2 | TRBJ2-7 | TRBV4-2
TGTGCCAGCAGTGAAGTCGGAGGTTCCAAAGAAGCTTTCTTT | CASSEVGGSKEAFF | - | - | TRBJ1-1 | TRBV6-5
TGCGCCAGCAGCGGTACAGGGCGGGAAGCTTTCTTT | CASSGTGREAFF | - | - | TRBJ1-1 | TRBV5-1
TGTGCCAGCAGTTACTTTCGTTCACCCCTCCACTTT | CASSYFRSPLHF | - | - | TRBJ1-6 | TRBV6-6
TGTGCCAGCAGCCACGACAGGGTCGGCGAAAAACTGTTTTTT | CASSHDRVGEKLFF | - | TRBD1 | TRBJ1-4 | TRBV9
TGTGCCAGCAGCCCAATGGGCGGGAGAGCGCGGGAGCAGTACTTC | CASSPMGGRAREQYF | - | TRBD2 | TRBJ2-5 | TRBV7-9
TGTGCCAGCAGTTCTAACACAGGGGGCGATCAGCCCCAGCATTTT | CASSSNTGGDQPQHF | - | TRBD1 | TRBJ1-5 | TRBV6-5
TGTGCCAGCAGCCCTAAGACAGGGGGTGGGACTGAAGCTTTCTTT | CASSPKTGGGTEAFF | once | TRBD1 | TRBJ1-1 | TRBV7-2
TGTGCCAGCAGCCAACTAGCGGGGAGTCGCTCCTACAATGAGCAGTTCTTC | CASSQLAGSRSYNEQFF | once | TRBD2 | TRBJ2-1 | TRBV14
TGTGCCAGCAGCTTGGGCAGGCTGACCTCCTACGAGCAGTACTTC | CASSLGRLTSYEQYF | - | - | TRBJ2-7 | TRBV5-6
TGTGCCAGCAGCCTAGCCGGGGGTACTGTCGAGCAGTACTTC | CASSLAGGTVEQYF | - | - | TRBJ2-7 | TRBV7-9
TGTGCCAGCAGCAACCGGGGACAAAAGAACACTGAAGCTTTCTTT | CASSNRGQKNTEAFF | once | - | TRBJ1-1 | TRBV5-4
TGTGCCAGCACCAACCCAGGGAAGGGCTACACCTTC | CASTNPGKGYTF | - | - | TRBJ1-2 | TRBV6-5
TGTGCCAGCAGTAAGAGGAATCAAGAGACCCAGTACTTC | CASSKRNQETQYF | once | - | TRBJ2-5 | TRBV28
TGCGCCAGCAGCCTACGCCAGGGTTTCCACGAGCAGTACTTC | CASSLRQGFHEQYF | - | - | TRBJ2-7 | TRBV5-1
TGTGCCACCAGCAATAGCGGGGGGAAATACGAGCAGTACTTC | CATSNSGGKYEQYF | once | TRBD2 | TRBJ2-7 | TRBV15
TGTGCCAGCGGGGAACTAGCGGGAGGGCAGACCCAGTACTTC | CASGELAGGQTQYF | - | TRBD2 | TRBJ2-5 | TRBV9
TGTGCCAGCAGCTTGAACAGGATTTATGGCTACACCTTC | CASSLNRIYGYTF | - | - | TRBJ1-2 | TRBV5-6